This T cell receptor (beta chain) was found in a study of blood T cell repertoires in COVID-19. Study context: Material from acute and convalescent COVID-19 was sourced from the United States, Italy and Spain.

V lost 4 bases and J 0 bases, leaving 13 bases between the germline ends. Germline CDR1 SGDLS, CDR2 YYNGEE. CDR3 length: 16 amino acids. As handled by the study authors: Estimation of nucleated cell counts was performed using reference gene primer amplification. The protocol was immunoSEQ multiplex PCR, while the TCRdb copy is restricted to in-frame clones and leaves out a portion. Clone size and the V and J calls come from that table; the DNA yielded D and trimming. Among about 88,000 clones listed, roughly 85% were seen once. This receptor was identified in a human donor in a cohort sampled during active COVID-19. Sample: peripheral blood. The chain couples TRBV9 to TRBJ1-4, with D unresolved. The CDR3 region is CASSRESGTTNEKLFF. The CDR3 bases are TGTGCCAGCAGCAGGGAGTCAGGAACAACTAATGAAAAACTGTTTTTT.